The following is a TCR beta chain sequence with its context. Profiled with immunoSEQ multiplex PCR; TCRdb holds only in-frame clones, not every one. The repertoire includes more than 100,000 clones, about 86% of them detected once, and 2.4% sits in the top ten. Enrollees, about 18 to 95 years old, lived in approximately 25 US areas. This specimen belongs to a study of blood T cell repertoires in COVID-19. Study-level background: Sample material is recorded as cDNA or gDNA derived from T cells, B-cell-depleted T cells, or PBMCs.

The CDR3 runs 14 residues. Looked up from germline, CDR1 is SGHAT and CDR2 is FQDESV (reference sequence). Trimming stripped 3 bases from V and 4 bases from J, with 10 bases between. The receptor was derived from a man in his forties with acute COVID-19. Sequenced: PBMCs or T cells enriched from blood (not recorded which). The chain carries TRBV11-1 and TRBJ1-5; D gene uncertain. The CDR3 region has the DNA TGTGCCAGCAGCTTTACATCGGGGAATCAGCCCCAGCATTTT. It specifies CASSFTSGNQPQHF.